This T cell receptor beta chain appears in the sequencing data of a study of blood T cell repertoires in COVID-19. About the research overall: Specimens from acute and convalescent COVID-19 originated in the United States, Italy and Spain. Sources were T cells, B-cell-depleted T cells, or PBMCs; the material itself was cDNA or gDNA.

V lost 8 bases and J 2 bases, leaving 10 bases between the germline ends. Germline V gene sequence: CDR1 MNHNY, CDR2 SVGAGI (reference sequence). The CDR3 consists of 12 residues. The authors' processing: Estimation of nucleated cell counts was performed using reference gene primer amplification. Sequencing used immunoSEQ multiplex PCR; TCRdb keeps in-frame clones, though not all of them. The DNA was the basis for D and trimming; V, J and clone size are from that table. The sample carries under 250,000 clones, over 80% recorded once. The sequence was obtained from a man aged 40-49 years with acute or convalescent COVID-19. V usage is TRBV6-6 and J usage is TRBJ2-7; D remains unclear. Sample: peripheral blood. The DNA for the CDR3 is TGTGCCAGCGCGCAAACTCCCTACGAGCAGTACTTC. Translating gives CASAQTPYEQYF.